A single sample gave rise to the 18 T cell receptor beta chains below, sequenced in a study of T cell responses to AZD1222 COVID-19 vaccine. TCRdb's copy holds only in-frame clones and misses some; the assay was immunoSEQ multiplex PCR. Altogether 150,000 to 180,000 clones are present, roughly nine tenths being singletons, with the ten largest covering about 19%. The material was peripheral blood, obtained on day 0 of AZD1222 vaccination. The receptors shown here come from an adult in good health.

CDR3 sequence reads: CASRGWGSGAGNGYTF. The CDR3 bases are TGTGCCAGCCGGGGGTGGGGATCTGGGGCGGGCAATGGCTACACCTTC. This chain connects TRBV19 to TRBJ1-2, with D possibly being TRBD1 (5 bases). The V and J ends lost 9 bases and 6 bases respectively, with 26 bases between them. This CDR3 contains 16 residues. The germline V gene has CDR1 LNHDA and CDR2 SQIVND (reference sequence). Supplemented by reference TRBV19 and TRBJ1-2, the full variable domain reads DGGITQSPKYLFRKEGQNVTLSCEQNLNHDAMYWYRQDPGQGLRLIYYSQIVNDFQKGDIAEGYSVSREKKESFPLTVTSAQKNPTAFYLCASRGWGSGAGNGYTFGSGTRLTVV.

The chain is built from TRBV10-1 and TRBJ1-1; no clear D. Germline loops: CDR1 WNHNN, CDR2 SYGVQD (reference sequence). The CDR3 totals 14 residues. V lost 2 bases and J 4 bases, leaving 11 bases between the germline ends. In DNA, the CDR3 is TGCGCCAGCAGTGAGCTAACTCGGGCCACTGAAGCTTTCTTT. Protein sequence: CASSELTRATEAFF.

The V and J genes are TRBV7-2 and TRBJ2-5, with 10 positions matching TRBD1. Looked up from germline, CDR1 is SGHTA and CDR2 is FQGNSA. V gave up 6 bases and J gave up 7 bases; unmatched junction bases: 8. The CDR3 is 14 amino acids. In DNA form, the CDR3 reads TGTGCCAGCAGGGAGACAGGGGGCGATGGGACCCAGTACTTC. Protein: CASRETGGDGTQYF.

This chain joins TRBV30 and TRBJ1-5; a possible D gene is TRBD1 (6 bases). The V gene lost 4 bases and the J gene lost 2 bases, with 12 bases spanning the gap. The CDR3 runs to 14 residues. The germline V gene has CDR1 GTSNPN and CDR2 SVGIG (reference sequence). CDR3 sequence: CAWTQGFGNQPQHF. CDR3 DNA: TGTGCCTGGACCCAGGGGTTTGGCAATCAGCCCCAGCATTTT.

This clone was picked up one time. The chain employs TRBV5-1 and TRBJ1-5; 8 bases line up with TRBD1. J was trimmed by 7 bases and V by 2 bases; bases with no gene match: 8. There are 15 residues in the CDR3. Germline CDR1 and CDR2: SGHRS and YFSETQ. DNA for the CDR3: TGCGCCAGCAGCTTATCGACAGGGGTAGGGCAGCCCCAGCATTTT. It is translated as CASSLSTGVGQPQHF.

The chain has TRBV5-1 and TRBJ2-1; 9 bases match TRBD2. Trimming at V came to 4 bases and at J to 9 bases, leaving 8 bases not matched to a gene. The CDR3 has 14 amino acids. Germline V lookup: CDR1 SGHRS, CDR2 YFSETQ. CDR3 sequence (DNA): TGCGCCAGCAGCGTGGGACTAGCCGGGGGTGAGCAGTTCTTC. It is translated as CASSVGLAGGEQFF.

This chain links TRBV11-1 with TRBJ2-7; D unresolved. Trimming left V 6 bases short and J 2 bases short, with 8 bases between. The CDR3 has 12 amino acids. Germline-derived CDR1 and CDR2 are SGHAT and FQDESV (reference sequence). CDR3 nucleotide sequence: TGTGCCAGCAGTCTATTAACCTACGAGCAGTACTTC. Translating gives CASSLLTYEQYF. The variable domain in full, completed from reference TRBV11-1 and TRBJ2-7, reads EAEVAQSPRYKITEKSQAVAFWCDPISGHATLYWYRQILGQGPELLVQFQDESVVDDSQLPKDRFSAERLKGVDSTLKIQPAELGDSAMYLCASSLLTYEQYFGPGTRLTVT.

V is TRBV11-3 and J is TRBJ2-1; the match to TRBD2 covers 12 bases. CDR1 and CDR2 from the germline V gene are SGHNT and YENEEA. The CDR3 covers 14 residues. The J segment lost 10 bases and the V segment lost 6 bases, leaving 7 bases of the junction unmatched. CDR3 sequence: CASRRTSGAPEQFF. The CDR3 DNA is TGTGCCAGCAGAAGGACTAGCGGGGCCCCCGAGCAGTTCTTC.

This chain connects TRBV5-1 to TRBJ1-5; a possible D gene is TRBD1 (5 bases). Germline V gives CDR1 SGHRS, CDR2 YFSETQ. Trimming removed 3 bases at V and 4 bases at J, with 8 bases between. The CDR3 has 13 residues. The CDR3, as DNA: TGCGCCAGCAGCTCGGGGGTAAATCAGCCCCAGCATTTT. Protein sequence: CASSSGVNQPQHF.

Here the CDR3 reads CASSLGQGLDTQYF. In nucleotides, the CDR3 is TGTGCCAGCAGCTTAGGACAGGGGCTAGATACGCAGTATTTT. The V and J genes are TRBV5-5 and TRBJ2-3; 9 positions match TRBD1. Germline V CDR1 and CDR2: SGHKS, YYEKEE (reference sequence). CDR3 length: 14 residues. J gave up 5 bases and V 2 bases, and 3 bases lay outside the gene matches.

The gene calls are TRBV28 and TRBJ1-2; a weak D match, TRBD1 (5 bases). Germline lookup yields CDR1 MDHEN and CDR2 SYDVKM. Trimming left V 2 bases short and J 0 bases short, with 13 bases between. The CDR3 has 16 amino acids. This CDR3 reads CASSLGGGFSNYGYTF. CDR3 DNA: TGTGCCAGCAGTTTAGGGGGGGGATTTTCTAACTATGGCTACACCTTC.

The chain joins TRBV6-2 or TRBV6-3 to TRBJ2-7; no clear D. The ends were cut back, 0 bases at V and 6 bases at J, with 6 bases in the middle. The CDR3 totals 12 residues. Germline CDR1 and CDR2: MNHEY and SVGEGT. The CDR3 reads CASSYSWSEQYF. The DNA of the CDR3 is TGTGCCAGCAGTTACTCGTGGTCCGAGCAGTACTTC.

The rearrangement uses TRBV7-9 and TRBJ1-2, with 8 bases that match TRBD1. The CDR3 runs 15 residues. Trimming cost V 4 bases and J 1 base; bases outside gene matches: 5. CDR1 is SEHNR, CDR2 FQNEAQ, per germline (reference sequence). The chain's CDR3 is CASSSQDRDNYGYTF. CDR3 nucleotide sequence: TGTGCCAGCAGCTCCCAGGACAGGGATAACTATGGCTACACCTTC.

This chain links TRBV10-3 with TRBJ1-1; 7 bases match TRBD1. CDR1 and CDR2 (germline): ENHRY, SYGVKD. V lost 0 bases, J lost 1 base, and 5 bases stayed unmatched. The CDR3 is 16 amino acids. The CDR3 region has the DNA TGTGCCATCAGTGAGTCGCCGGGGACAGAGAACACTGAAGCTTTCTTT. It codes for CAISESPGTENTEAFF.

The V and J genes are TRBV5-5 and TRBJ1-2, with a tentative D call TRBD1 (6 bases). Trimming stripped 3 bases from V and 0 bases from J, with 9 bases between. The CDR3 spans 14 residues. Looked up from germline, CDR1 is SGHKS and CDR2 is YYEKEE (reference sequence). Here the CDR3 DNA reads TGTGCCAGCAGCTATGGACAGTCTAACTATGGCTACACCTTC. The encoded protein is CASSYGQSNYGYTF.

This sequence joins TRBV18 and TRBJ1-2; the D is unclear. Between the trimmed V and J ends, which lost 0 bases and 0 bases, there was a span of 2 bases. Per the germline V gene, CDR1 is KGHSH and CDR2 is LQKENI. The CDR3 length is 13 residues. Written as DNA, the CDR3 is TGTGCCAGCTCACCACCAGCTAACTATGGCTACACCTTC. Translated, it gives CASSPPANYGYTF.

The rearrangement uses TRBV9 and TRBJ1-2; no clear D. This CDR3 has 13 residues. Germline V CDR1 and CDR2: SGDLS, YYNGEE. V was cut by 0 bases and J by 2 bases, with 5 bases left in between. CDR3 in amino acids: CASSVGSNYGYTF. The CDR3 coding sequence is TGTGCCAGCAGCGTAGGAAGCAACTATGGCTACACCTTC.

The rearrangement links TRBV11-2 to TRBJ2-3, with D uncertain. This CDR3 is built from 14 residues. Looked up from germline, CDR1 is SGHAT and CDR2 is FQNNGV. V lost 3 bases, J lost 1 base, and 8 bases lay in between. CDR3 coding DNA: TGTGCCAGCAGCTTTCGGCCCCGCACAGATACGCAGTATTTT. This encodes CASSFRPRTDTQYF.